This T cell receptor beta chain derives from a study of blood T cell repertoires in COVID-19. Participant reports of clinical history set cohort assignment. Study processing details: Amplification of reference gene primers provided the estimated nucleated cell counts. The data were produced by immunoSEQ multiplex PCR, yet TCRdb's version contains in-frame clones alone and is incomplete. The V and J calls and clone size were taken over from that table, and D and trimming were inferred from the DNA. This sample has 400,000 to 550,000 clones, with around nine tenths found just once. This CDR3 is 15 amino acids long.

This TCR derives from a woman under 30 with acute COVID-19. Sequenced input: PBMCs or T cells enriched from blood (not recorded which). The chain employs TRBV21-1 and TRBJ1-3. TRBV21-1 is shown as a pseudogene. CDR3 loop: CASSKAWEGGNTIYF. The CDR3 coding sequence is TGTGCCAGCAGCAAAGCTTGGGAGGGGGGAAACACCATATATTTT.